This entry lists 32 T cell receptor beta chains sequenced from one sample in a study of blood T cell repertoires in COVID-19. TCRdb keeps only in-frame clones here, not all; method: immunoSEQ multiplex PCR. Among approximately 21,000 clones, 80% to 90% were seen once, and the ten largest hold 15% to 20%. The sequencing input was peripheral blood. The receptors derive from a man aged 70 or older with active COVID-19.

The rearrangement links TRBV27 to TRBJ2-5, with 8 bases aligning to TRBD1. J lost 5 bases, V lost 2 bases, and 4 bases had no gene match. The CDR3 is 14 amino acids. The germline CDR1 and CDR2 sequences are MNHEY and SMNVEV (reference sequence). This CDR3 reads CASSLGRGQETQYF. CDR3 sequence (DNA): TGTGCCAGCAGTTTAGGCAGGGGGCAGGAGACCCAGTACTTC.

CDR3 in amino acids: CASSPGQGARGYTF. CDR3 sequence (DNA): TGCGCCAGCAGCCCCGGACAGGGGGCGAGGGGCTACACCTTC. The rearrangement uses TRBV5-1 and TRBJ1-2; 11 bases line up with TRBD1. With 4 bases clipped from V and 8 bases from J, the junction kept 7 bases outside the gene matches. The CDR3 has 14 residues. The V gene's germline CDR1 is SGHRS and CDR2 YFSETQ.

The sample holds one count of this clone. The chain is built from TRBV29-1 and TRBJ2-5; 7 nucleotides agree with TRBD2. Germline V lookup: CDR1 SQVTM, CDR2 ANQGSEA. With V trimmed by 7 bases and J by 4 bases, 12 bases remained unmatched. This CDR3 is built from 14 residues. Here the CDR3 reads CSAPGGGRAETQYF. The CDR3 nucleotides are TGCAGCGCCCCCGGGGGTGGGAGGGCAGAGACCCAGTACTTC.

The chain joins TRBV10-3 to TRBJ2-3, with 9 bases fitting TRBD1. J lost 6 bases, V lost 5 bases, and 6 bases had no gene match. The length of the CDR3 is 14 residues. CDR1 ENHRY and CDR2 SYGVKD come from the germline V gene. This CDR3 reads CAISLDRGTDTQYF. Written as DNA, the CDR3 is TGTGCCATCAGTCTCGACAGGGGGACGGATACGCAGTATTTT.

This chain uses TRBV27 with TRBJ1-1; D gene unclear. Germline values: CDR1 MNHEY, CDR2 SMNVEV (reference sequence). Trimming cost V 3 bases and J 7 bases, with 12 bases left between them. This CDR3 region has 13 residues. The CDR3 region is CASSFAGRYEAFF. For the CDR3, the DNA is TGTGCCAGCAGTTTCGCAGGAAGGTATGAAGCTTTCTTT.

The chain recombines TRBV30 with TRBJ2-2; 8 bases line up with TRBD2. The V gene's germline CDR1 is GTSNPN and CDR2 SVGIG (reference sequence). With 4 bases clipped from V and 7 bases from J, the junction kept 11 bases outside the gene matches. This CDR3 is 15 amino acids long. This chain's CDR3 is CAWIPGGRRVGELFF. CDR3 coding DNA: TGTGCCTGGATCCCGGGGGGGCGACGAGTCGGGGAGCTGTTTTTT.

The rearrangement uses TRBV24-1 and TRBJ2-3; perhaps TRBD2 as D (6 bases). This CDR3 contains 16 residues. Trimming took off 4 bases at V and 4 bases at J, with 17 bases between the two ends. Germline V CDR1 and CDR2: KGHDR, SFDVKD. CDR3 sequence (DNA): TGTGCCACCAGTGAGGCGGGACCCAAAGCAGCAGATACGCAGTATTTT. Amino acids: CATSEAGPKAADTQYF.

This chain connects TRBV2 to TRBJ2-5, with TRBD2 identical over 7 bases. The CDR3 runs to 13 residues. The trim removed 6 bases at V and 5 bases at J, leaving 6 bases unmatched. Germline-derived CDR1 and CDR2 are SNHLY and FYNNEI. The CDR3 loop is CASRELAQETQYF. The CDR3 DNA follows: TGTGCCAGCAGGGAACTAGCGCAGGAGACCCAGTACTTC.

The CDR3 loop is CSVERIEGEKLFF. For the CDR3, the DNA is TGCAGCGTTGAGAGAATAGAGGGTGAAAAACTGTTTTTT. V usage is TRBV29-1 and J usage is TRBJ1-4; D not resolved. The CDR3 extends over 13 amino acids. Germline assignment: CDR1 SQVTM and CDR2 ANQGSEA. The V end lost 3 bases, the J end lost 7 bases, and 12 bases lay between the germline ends.

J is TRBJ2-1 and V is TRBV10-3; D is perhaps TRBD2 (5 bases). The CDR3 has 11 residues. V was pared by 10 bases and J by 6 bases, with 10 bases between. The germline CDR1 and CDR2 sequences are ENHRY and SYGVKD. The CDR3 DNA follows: TGTGCCACTCGGGGTCCCAATGAGCAGTTCTTC. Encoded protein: CATRGPNEQFF.

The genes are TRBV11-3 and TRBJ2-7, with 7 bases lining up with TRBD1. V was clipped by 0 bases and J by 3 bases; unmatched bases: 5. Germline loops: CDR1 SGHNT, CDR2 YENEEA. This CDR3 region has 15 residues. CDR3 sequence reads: CASSLEQGPSYEQYF. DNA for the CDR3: TGTGCCAGCAGCTTAGAACAGGGGCCAAGCTACGAGCAGTACTTC.

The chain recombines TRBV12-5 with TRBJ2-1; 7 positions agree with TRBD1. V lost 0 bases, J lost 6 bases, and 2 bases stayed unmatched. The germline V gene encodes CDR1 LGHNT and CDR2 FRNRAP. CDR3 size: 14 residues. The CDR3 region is CASGLVRDSNEQFF. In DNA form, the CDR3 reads TGTGCTAGTGGTTTGGTACGGGACAGCAATGAGCAGTTCTTC.

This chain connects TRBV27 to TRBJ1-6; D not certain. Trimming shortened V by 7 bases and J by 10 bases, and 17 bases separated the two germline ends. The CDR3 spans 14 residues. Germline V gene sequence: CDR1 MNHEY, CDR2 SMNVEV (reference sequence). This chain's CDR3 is CASTPGGRKSPLHF. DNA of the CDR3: TGTGCCAGCACCCCCGGAGGGAGGAAGTCACCCCTCCACTTT.

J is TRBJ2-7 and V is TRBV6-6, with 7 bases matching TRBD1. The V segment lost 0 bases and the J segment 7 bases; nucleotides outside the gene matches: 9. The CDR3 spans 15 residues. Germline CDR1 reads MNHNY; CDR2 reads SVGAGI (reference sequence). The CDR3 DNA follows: TGTGCCAGCAGTTACTCGTCACAGGGGACGGGAGAGCAGTACTTC. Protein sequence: CASSYSSQGTGEQYF.

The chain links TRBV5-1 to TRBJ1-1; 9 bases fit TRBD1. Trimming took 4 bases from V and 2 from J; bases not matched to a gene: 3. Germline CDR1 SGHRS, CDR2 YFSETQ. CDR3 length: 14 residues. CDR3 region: CASSPGQGNTEAFF. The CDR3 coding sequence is TGCGCCAGCAGCCCGGGACAGGGAAACACTGAAGCTTTCTTT.

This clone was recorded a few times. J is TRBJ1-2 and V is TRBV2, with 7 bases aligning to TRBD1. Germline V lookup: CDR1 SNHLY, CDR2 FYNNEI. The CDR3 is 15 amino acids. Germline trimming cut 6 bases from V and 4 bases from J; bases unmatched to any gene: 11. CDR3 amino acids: CASSRSGAGGYGYTF. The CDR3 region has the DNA TGTGCCAGCAGCCGCAGTGGGGCAGGGGGCTATGGCTACACCTTC.

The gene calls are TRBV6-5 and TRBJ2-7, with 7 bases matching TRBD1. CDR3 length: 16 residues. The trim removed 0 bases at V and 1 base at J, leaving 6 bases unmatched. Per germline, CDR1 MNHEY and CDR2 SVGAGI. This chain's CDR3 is CASSYSIQDRSYEQYF. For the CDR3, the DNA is TGTGCCAGCAGTTACTCAATTCAGGACAGGTCCTACGAGCAGTACTTC.

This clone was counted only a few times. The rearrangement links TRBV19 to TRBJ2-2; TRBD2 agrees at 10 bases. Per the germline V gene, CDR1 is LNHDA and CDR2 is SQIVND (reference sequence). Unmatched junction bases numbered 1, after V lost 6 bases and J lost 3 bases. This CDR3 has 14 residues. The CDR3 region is CASRTSGDTGELFF. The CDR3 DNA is TGTGCCAGTAGAACTAGCGGGGACACCGGGGAGCTGTTTTTT.

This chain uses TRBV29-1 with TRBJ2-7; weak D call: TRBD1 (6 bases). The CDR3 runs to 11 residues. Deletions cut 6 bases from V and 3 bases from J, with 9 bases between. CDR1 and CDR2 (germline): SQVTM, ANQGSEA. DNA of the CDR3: TGCAGCGTCACAGGGAACTACGAGCAGTACTTC. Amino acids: CSVTGNYEQYF.

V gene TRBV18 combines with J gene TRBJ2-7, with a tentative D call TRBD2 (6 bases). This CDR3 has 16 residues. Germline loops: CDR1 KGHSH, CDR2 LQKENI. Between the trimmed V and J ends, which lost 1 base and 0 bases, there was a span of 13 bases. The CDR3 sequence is CASSPLTGVSSYEQYF. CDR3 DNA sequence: TGTGCCAGCTCACCACTTACGGGGGTAAGCTCCTACGAGCAGTACTTC.

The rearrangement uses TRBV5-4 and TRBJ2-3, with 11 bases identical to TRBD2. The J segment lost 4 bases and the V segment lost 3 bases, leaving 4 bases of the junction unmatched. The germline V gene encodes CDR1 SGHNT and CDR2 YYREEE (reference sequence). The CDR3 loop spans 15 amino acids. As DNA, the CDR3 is TGTGCCAGCAGCTATATAGCGGGAGGGGCAGATACGCAGTATTTT. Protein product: CASSYIAGGADTQYF.

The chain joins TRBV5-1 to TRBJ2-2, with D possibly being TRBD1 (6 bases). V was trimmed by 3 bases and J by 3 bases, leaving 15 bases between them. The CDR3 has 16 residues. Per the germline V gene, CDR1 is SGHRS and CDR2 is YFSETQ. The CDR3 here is CASSSTGSWDTGELFF. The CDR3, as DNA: TGCGCCAGCAGCTCAACAGGGTCCTGGGACACCGGGGAGCTGTTTTTT.

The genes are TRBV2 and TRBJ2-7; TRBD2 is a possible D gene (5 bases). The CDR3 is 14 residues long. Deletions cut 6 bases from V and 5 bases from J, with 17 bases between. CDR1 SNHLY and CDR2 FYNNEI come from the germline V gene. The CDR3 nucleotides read TGTGCCAGCAGGGGTTTAGGGAGCCGGGACGAGCAGTACTTC. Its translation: CASRGLGSRDEQYF.

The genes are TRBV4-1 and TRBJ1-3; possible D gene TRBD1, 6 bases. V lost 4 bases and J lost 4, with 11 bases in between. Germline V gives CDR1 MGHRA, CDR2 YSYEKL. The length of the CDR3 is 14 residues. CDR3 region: CASSRGQTGNTIYF. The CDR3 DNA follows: TGCGCCAGCAGCCGGGGGCAAACGGGAAACACCATATATTTT.

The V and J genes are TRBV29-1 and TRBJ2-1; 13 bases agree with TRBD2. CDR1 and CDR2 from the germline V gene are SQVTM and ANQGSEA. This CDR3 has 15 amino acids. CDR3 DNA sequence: TGCAGTGCTCCGCAACTAGCGGGAGGGCCCAATGAGCAGTTCTTC. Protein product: CSAPQLAGGPNEQFF.

In DNA form, the CDR3 reads TGTGCCAGTAGTATCCTGCCGGGACAGGGTAGGAATGAGCAGTTCTTC. It is translated as CASSILPGQGRNEQFF. The chain uses TRBV19 and TRBJ2-1, with 9 bases lining up with TRBD1. This CDR3 has 16 amino acids. The germline CDR1 and CDR2 sequences are LNHDA and SQIVND (reference sequence). The junction had 10 bases not matched to a gene; V was cut back by 3 bases and J by 7 bases.

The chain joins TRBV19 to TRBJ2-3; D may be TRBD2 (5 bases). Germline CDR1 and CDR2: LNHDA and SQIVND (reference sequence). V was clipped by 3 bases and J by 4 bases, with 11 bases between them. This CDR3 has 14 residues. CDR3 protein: CASSIGLGADTQYF. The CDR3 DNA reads TGTGCCAGTAGTATCGGACTTGGGGCAGATACGCAGTATTTT. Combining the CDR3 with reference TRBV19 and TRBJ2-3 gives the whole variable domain DGGITQSPKYLFRKEGQNVTLSCEQNLNHDAMYWYRQDPGQGLRLIYYSQIVNDFQKGDIAEGYSVSREKKESFPLTVTSAQKNPTAFYLCASSIGLGADTQYFGPGTRLTVL.

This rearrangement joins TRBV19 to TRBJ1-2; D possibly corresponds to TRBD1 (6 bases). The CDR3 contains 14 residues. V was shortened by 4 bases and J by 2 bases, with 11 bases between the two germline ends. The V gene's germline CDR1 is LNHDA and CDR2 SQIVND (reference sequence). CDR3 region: CASSTHRENYGYTF. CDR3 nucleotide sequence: TGTGCCAGTAGTACTCACAGGGAGAACTATGGCTACACCTTC.

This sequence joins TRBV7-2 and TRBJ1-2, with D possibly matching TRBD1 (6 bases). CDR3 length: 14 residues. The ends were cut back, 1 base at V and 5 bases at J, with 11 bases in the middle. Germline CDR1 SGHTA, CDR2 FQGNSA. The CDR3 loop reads CASSLEQGLYGYTF. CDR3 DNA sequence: TGTGCCAGCAGCTTAGAACAGGGATTATATGGCTACACCTTC.

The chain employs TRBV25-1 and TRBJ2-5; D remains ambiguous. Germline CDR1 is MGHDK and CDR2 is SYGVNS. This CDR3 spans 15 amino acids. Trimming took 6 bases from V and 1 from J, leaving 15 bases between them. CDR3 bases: TGTGCCAGCAGCAGCCCCGCGGAACTCCAAGAGACCCAGTACTTC. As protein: CASSSPAELQETQYF.

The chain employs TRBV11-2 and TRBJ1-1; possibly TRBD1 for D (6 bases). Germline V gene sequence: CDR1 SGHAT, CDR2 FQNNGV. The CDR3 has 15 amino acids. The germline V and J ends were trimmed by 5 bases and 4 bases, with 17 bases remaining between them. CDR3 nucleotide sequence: TGTGCCAGCAGCCAGACGGGGGGCGCGAGCACTGAAGCTTTCTTT. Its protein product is CASSQTGGASTEAFF.

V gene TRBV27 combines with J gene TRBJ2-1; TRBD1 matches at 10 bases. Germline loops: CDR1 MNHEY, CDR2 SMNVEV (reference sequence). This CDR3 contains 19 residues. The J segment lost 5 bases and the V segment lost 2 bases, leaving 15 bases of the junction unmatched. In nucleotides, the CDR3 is TGTGCCAGCAGTTTACGATTTAGGGTGCCCGGGACAGGGGACAATGAGCAGTTCTTC. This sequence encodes CASSLRFRVPGTGDNEQFF.